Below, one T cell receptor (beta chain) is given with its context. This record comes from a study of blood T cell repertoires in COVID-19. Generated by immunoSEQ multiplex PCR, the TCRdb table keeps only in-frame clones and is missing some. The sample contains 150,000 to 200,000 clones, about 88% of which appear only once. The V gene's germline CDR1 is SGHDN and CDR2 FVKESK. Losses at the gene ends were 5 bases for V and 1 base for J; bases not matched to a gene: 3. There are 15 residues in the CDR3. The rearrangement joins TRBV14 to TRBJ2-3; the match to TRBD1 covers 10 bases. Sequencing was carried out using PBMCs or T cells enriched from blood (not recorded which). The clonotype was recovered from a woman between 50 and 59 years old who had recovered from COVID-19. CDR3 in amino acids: CASSGQGGRTDTQYF. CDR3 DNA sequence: TGTGCCAGCAGCGGACAGGGGGGACGCACAGATACGCAGTATTTT.